The rows below give T cell receptor beta chains drawn from one sample of a study of blood T cell repertoires in COVID-19. Data came from immunoSEQ multiplex PCR; TCRdb stores just in-frame clones and leaves some out. The sample lists over 200,000 clones, 84% seen once, with about 8.3% in the top ten. Sequencing was done on a sample of peripheral blood. Every receptor here comes from a woman aged 80 or older with COVID-19, enrolled during active disease. Each CDR3 is given with its conserved first and last residue. A D gene is named only where the DNA matches it firmly. Clone size is stated in some rows and not others, as once, few, many or a class when expanded.

clone_size d_call j_call v_call cdr3_nt cdr3_aa
few - TRBJ2-6 TRBV4-2 TGTGCCAGCAGCCAAGCCACTCCCACTGGGGCCAACGTCCTGACTTTC CASSQATPTGANVLTF
- TRBD1 TRBJ2-6 TRBV9 TGTGCCAGCAGCATCCGACAGGGGTCTGGGGCCAACGTCCTGACTTTC CASSIRQGSGANVLTF
- TRBD2 TRBJ2-7 TRBV3-1/TRBV3-2 TGTGCCAGCACCCCGACTAGCGGGAGTACGGCGCAGTACTTC CASTPTSGSTAQYF
- - TRBJ2-2 TRBV27 TGTGCCAGCCCAAAGGGGGTAGCGGGCAAAGAGGGCGGGGAGCTGTTTTTT CASPKGVAGKEGGELFF
- TRBD1 TRBJ1-5 TRBV28 TGTGCCAGCGCCGCCGGGACAGGGGGCAATCAGCCCCAGCATTTT CASAAGTGGNQPQHF
- - TRBJ1-1 TRBV7-9 TGTGCCAGCAGCCCCTCCACTGCTGAAGCTTTCTTT CASSPSTAEAFF
once TRBD1 TRBJ1-5 TRBV5-5 TGTGCCAGCAGTCCAACAGGGGGCAATCAGCCCCAGCATTTT CASSPTGGNQPQHF
- - TRBJ1-1 TRBV27 TGTGCCAGCAGTTTAAGGTGGCGCGGGCATACTGAAGCTTTCTTT CASSLRWRGHTEAFF
- TRBD1 TRBJ1-3 TRBV7-8 TGTGCCAGCAGCTCTCAGGGGGCTGGAATTGGAAACACCATATATTTT CASSSQGAGIGNTIYF
- - TRBJ2-5 TRBV25-1 TGTGCCAGCAGTGAATTCCCAGGGCTGGAGACCCAGTACTTC CASSEFPGLETQYF
- TRBD2 TRBJ2-3 TRBV4-1 TGCGCCAGCAGCGTTCGACTAGCGGGGGGGCGTAGCACAGATACGCAGTATTTT CASSVRLAGGRSTDTQYF
- - TRBJ1-5 TRBV4-1 TGCGCCAGCAGCCAACTCCCTGGGGCCGAGATGGGGCCCCAGCATTTT CASSQLPGAEMGPQHF
- - TRBJ1-6 TRBV9 TGTGCCAGCAGCGTAGCCCTTGGAGCACACCCCCTCCACTTT CASSVALGAHPLHF
- TRBD1 TRBJ2-7 TRBV5-6 TGTGCCAGCAGCTGGTCCGGGACAGGGGTCCACGAGCAGTACTTC CASSWSGTGVHEQYF
few - TRBJ1-1 TRBV4-2 TGTGCCAGCAGCCAAGCACCCCTAATCACTGAAGCTTTCTTT CASSQAPLITEAFF
few TRBD1 TRBJ1-3 TRBV3-1/TRBV3-2 TGTGCCAGCAGGCGACAGGGCAAAAACACCATATATTTT CASRRQGKNTIYF
- TRBD1 TRBJ1-1 TRBV5-1 TGCGCCAGCAGCTCCGGGACAGGGCTGGAAGCTTTCTTT CASSSGTGLEAFF
- TRBD1 TRBJ1-2 TRBV6-5 TGTGCCAGCAGTTACCGGACAGGGAACAATGGCTACACCTTC CASSYRTGNNGYTF
- - TRBJ1-2 TRBV6-5 TGTGCCAGCAGTTACGCCGACAGTAACTATGGCTACACCTTC CASSYADSNYGYTF
- - TRBJ1-6 TRBV3-1/TRBV3-2 TGTGCCAGCAGCCCCCAGCCAGGGGTTTCACCCCTCCACTTT CASSPQPGVSPLHF
once TRBD1 TRBJ2-4 TRBV19 TGTGCCAGTAGTACCCGGGACAGGGCGAACATTCAGTACTTC CASSTRDRANIQYF
- - TRBJ2-1 TRBV7-2 TGTGCCAGCAGCTTACATGAGGTCGTCAATGAGCAGTTCTTC CASSLHEVVNEQFF
- TRBD2 TRBJ2-1 TRBV7-3 TGTGCCAGCAGCTCCGGACTAGCGGGAGACAATGAGCAGTTCTTC CASSSGLAGDNEQFF